This TCR beta chain was documented in a study of cytomegalovirus exposure and HLA in healthy donors (dated by TCRdb to 2015 to 2018). With respect to the entire study: According to an earlier analysis of 587 of the donors, some 180 million T cells yielded 90 million to 130 million unique TCR beta sequences and around 300 Gb of sequence data. In the later analysis, no new phenotypic data were used to find candidate immune exposures; instead, reliance was placed on TCR beta sequences and their occurrence across donors. An early release that covered more than 550 HLA-typed donors contained 250 to 350 gigabases of sequencing data and about 84 million unique TCR sequences. The study profiled the T cell repertoires of about 720 subjects by immunosequencing and related them to cytomegalovirus serostatus. A few DR-DQ haplotypes were treated as single units for association and clustering because of strong linkage in the cohort. Donor age, sex, ethnicity and CMV serostatus were compiled alongside the repertoire data. A separate validation cohort of 90 to 150 different subjects was used in addition to the 666-subject first cohort. Class I and class II HLA loci were covered by the typing at four-digit resolution. A later analysis re-examined previously published TCR beta repertoires from about 670 donors and added high-resolution HLA genotyping to investigate patterns of TCR occurrence. The study aimed to test whether cataloging public T cell receptors could reveal signatures of past pathogen exposure. In a later genetic analysis, genome-wide SNP genotypes for about 55% of the roughly 670 donors were used, and that subset was treated as a discovery cohort. Every discovery cohort repertoire had been produced on one sequencing platform. Typing coverage differed by locus: A, B, C, DRB1 and DQB1 were typed in roughly 629-640 donors, DQA1 in 500 to 550, DPA1 in approximately 610, and DPB1 in approximately 450. In an earlier analysis of 587 of the donors, high-throughput TCR beta sequencing was used to judge whether each TCR beta V gene segment behaved as functional or pseudogenic. The study combined high-throughput TCR immunosequencing, statistical association of individual TCRs with disease status, and machine learning to predict cytomegalovirus infection status. Of the roughly 400 genotyped donors, 81% were placed in the genetic ancestry cluster associated with self-reported Caucasian donors. Across 300 to 500 genotyped donors of the cohort, an average of approximately 240,000 unique TCR beta nucleotide sequences per donor were sequenced, and roughly 20% of those sequences were non-productive.

The method was the immunoSEQ multiplex PCR assay. For the multiplex PCR, a mixture combining 60 forward primers for TCR Vbeta segments and 13 reverse primers for TCR Jbeta segments was used. A multiplex PCR assay on genomic DNA amplified the CDR3 region of rearranged TCR beta genes. Amplified TCR beta libraries were sequenced as 87-base-pair reads on the Illumina HiSeq System. As for how the authors treated the data: Across the 700 or so repertoires, a later analysis counted tens of millions of unique TCR beta chains, some 11 million of which were shared by at least two donors. To remove PCR and sequencing errors, raw reads were error-corrected and collapsed into unique sequences using a nearest-neighbor algorithm that merged closely related sequences. Alignment of CDR3 sequences to IMGT reference sequences was used to assign V, D and J gene segments. For a sequence to be retained, at least a six-nucleotide match to both a V gene segment and a J gene segment was required. A rearrangement was called productive if the CDR3 had no stop codons and remained in frame with V and J, and every other rearrangement was called non-productive. CDR3 was defined by IMGT convention, running from the second conserved V-encoded cysteine to the conserved J-encoded phenylalanine. In an earlier analysis of around 640 of the donors, sequences lacking an unambiguous match to a single V gene segment were excluded. In an earlier analysis of roughly 500 of the donors, V segments were called functional above 56.7% productive rearrangements and were called segregating when the between-donor standard deviation exceeded 5%. To diagnose cytomegalovirus status from the catalog of TCR beta chain sequences, a statistical classification framework was built. In a later analysis, TCR nucleotide sequences were compared against IMGT/GENE-DB human TR gene sequences so that V and J genes could be assigned. In a later analysis, CDR3 sequences and most-parsimonious VDJ recombination scenarios were assigned using the TCRdist pipeline. A later analysis defined each TCR beta chain by its CDR3 amino acid sequence plus V-gene family, and excluded reads lacking a unique V-gene family. In a later analysis, around 650 highly shared, low-generation-probability nucleotide sequences were removed to address suspected cross-contamination and a sequencing artifact. In a later analysis, a clonal expansion index was calculated for each public chain from normalized within-repertoire ranks of inferred template counts. In a later analysis, generation probabilities were computed with a VDJ recombination model fitted to out-of-frame rearrangements, and the resulting probabilities were checked against IGoR. In a later analysis, hypergeometric tests were used to score TCR-TCR, TCR-HLA and TCR-CMV co-occurrence, with a repertoire-size bias correction applied to TCR pairs. False discovery rates were estimated in a later analysis by permuting HLA or CMV assignments 20 times. A later analysis grouped co-occurring TCRs with DBSCAN, adding TCRdist sequence similarity when clustering within HLA-allele-positive subsets. For co-occurrence clustering, repertoires with fewer than 30,000 or more than 120,000 public chains were excluded, along with about five repertoires with anomalous nucleotide sharing. This is the immuneACCESS table as TCRdb keeps it, with only in-frame sequences that have V and J called. A part of the clones is gone; compared with another copy, unresolved V genes explain less than half, and the rest is unexplained. That table supplies the V and J calls and clone size; D and trimming were determined from the DNA. The sample yields approximately 140,000 clones; around 72% were counted once. The ten largest clones take up roughly 3% of the sample.

Comments on this clone: No antigen is known for it. The record has no base qualities; no much larger clone is one base away.

The research as a whole found: Across donors, most TCR sequences were observed very rarely, whereas some public TCRs were present in many individuals. A later genetic analysis associated a missense DCLRE1C variant with V-gene and J-gene trimming of TCR beta chains, and an independent cohort replicated the association. In a later analysis, several top co-occurrence clusters were reported to appear linked to parvovirus B19, influenza, CMV and Epstein-Barr virus. Because some donors lacked HLA typing at each locus, the association tests relied only on the typed subset. Because the 87-base-pair reads could not distinguish some IMGT-functional V segments, including TRBV6-2 and TRBV6-3, those segments were excluded. In a later analysis, TCR association rates were found to vary across HLA loci, with the most associated TCRs seen for DRB1 alleles and the fewest for HLA-C alleles. A cluster of highly shared sequence variants was judged likely to be a technical artifact of the sequencing pipeline. An earlier analysis of approximately 570 of the donors showed that most TCR beta V segments appeared in productive rearrangements either about 87% or about 30% of the time, which broadly matched IMGT annotations. The cohort was sequenced for TCR beta chains only, and without alpha or paired-chain data the features that could be detected were limited. Some 16 rarely observed V segments, including chromosome 9 orphons, were excluded from the earlier analysis of a few hundred of the donors because counts were too low. According to the authors, the approach could potentially be generalized to other disease states and immunological phenotypes. Three of the identified cytomegalovirus-associated TCR beta chains were confirmed in vitro to be specific for cytomegalovirus antigens. Roughly uniform sequencing depth across donors was assumed in presence/absence analyses, although this assumption may not hold. Strong co-occurrence of HLA alleles, especially DR and DQ, made assigning TCR associations to individual alleles difficult. Immune exposure information for the cohort was limited to CMV serostatus. A later analysis found that most CMV-associated TCR beta chains appeared HLA-restricted, with HLA associations seemingly driven largely by CMV exposure. A further reported finding was that TCR beta sequences accurately predicted the HLA-A and HLA-B alleles for most subjects in the first cohort. In both the original and validation cohorts, the classifier was reported to diagnose cytomegalovirus status with high specificity and sensitivity. In a later analysis, HLA-associated TCR beta chains showed more clonal expansion and lower generation probabilities than non-associated chains that were equally common. At a false discovery rate of 0.05, a later analysis linked some 18,000 TCR beta sequences to specific HLA alleles. A later genetic analysis reported fewer N-insertions in productive TCRs among donors in an Asian-associated ancestry cluster than the roughly 700-donor mean. A total of 150 or so TCR beta chains were listed by the study as associated with cytomegalovirus. Correlated functional status among segregating V segments might be attributable to linkage disequilibrium, but an unknown experimental factor could not be ruled out.

The germline V gene supplies CDR1 SGHTA and CDR2 FQGNSA. V is cut back by 5 bases and J by 4 bases, with 7 bases in the junction unmatched. The CDR3 spans 15 residues, from the cysteine through the phenylalanine. Kept here is only the CDR3 DNA, which spans 45 bases and is read in frame from base 1. The cohort consisted of 600 or so healthy bone marrow donors. Cohort members were all nominally healthy when sampled, although unrecorded immune exposures were likely present. CMV serostatus was positive for 250 to 300 and negative for about 55% of the 666 cohort members, and was not recorded for this donor. Each donor provided a peripheral blood sample, and peripheral blood mononuclear cells were used for TCR beta sequencing. Genomic DNA extraction from the blood cell samples was performed with the Qiagen DNeasy Blood Extraction Kit.

Source material: PBMCs. The V and J segments used are TRBV7-2 and TRBJ1-4; the junction holds 7 bases that match TRBD1. The sequence was obtained from a human donor in good health. The DNA reads as follows: TGTGCCAGCAGCAACACAGGGGCCATTAATGAAAAACTGTTTTTT. Its protein is CASSNTGAINEKLFF.